Listed below are T cell receptor beta chains from one sample, sequenced in a study of cytomegalovirus exposure and HLA in healthy donors. Data came from immunoSEQ multiplex PCR; TCRdb stores just in-frame clones and leaves some out. Of 95,000 to 110,000 clones listed, around 66% were seen once; the top ten hold 2.5% to 4%. Sequencing used PBMCs. The receptors originated from a woman aged 50 to 65 in good health and CMV-seronegative. CDR3s include the opening cysteine and the closing phenylalanine or tryptophan. A D gene is named only where the DNA matches it firmly. Clone size is stated in some rows and not others, as once, few, many or a class when expanded.

V	size	D	J	CDR3	DNA
TRBV2	NA	NA	TRBJ2-5	CASSGLAGQETQYF	TGTGCCAGCAGTGGCCTAGCTGGCCAAGAGACCCAGTACTTC
TRBV5-1	once	TRBD1	TRBJ2-7	CASSFKGTVYEQYF	TGCGCCAGCAGCTTTAAGGGGACAGTCTACGAGCAGTACTTC
TRBV27	once	TRBD1	TRBJ2-7	CASWGQGILKQYF	TGTGCCAGCTGGGGACAGGGGATATTAAAGCAGTACTTC
TRBV27	NA	TRBD1	TRBJ1-6	CASRPGQGYSPLHF	TGTGCCAGCAGACCGGGACAGGGTTATTCACCCCTCCACTTT
TRBV18	NA	TRBD1	TRBJ1-5	CASSGQGDYQPQHF	TGTGCCAGCTCCGGCCAGGGGGATTATCAGCCCCAGCATTTT
TRBV7-9	NA	NA	TRBJ1-2	CASSSRSGYTF	TGTGCCAGCAGCTCCCGTAGCGGCTACACCTTC
TRBV4-3	few	NA	TRBJ2-6	CASSQDRLDGANVLTF	TGCGCCAGCAGCCAAGATAGACTAGACGGGGCCAACGTCCTGACTTTC
TRBV6-5	NA	TRBD2	TRBJ2-3	CASKVASGTDTQYF	TGTGCCAGCAAGGTTGCTAGCGGAACAGATACGCAGTATTTT
TRBV21-1	NA	NA	TRBJ2-1	CASSKLVCADSSYNEQFF	TGTGCCAGCAGCAAATTAGTTTGCGCAGACAGCTCCTACAATGAGCAGTTCTTC
TRBV7-2	NA	TRBD2	TRBJ2-5	CASSKTSGEETQYF	TGTGCCAGCAGTAAGACTAGCGGGGAAGAGACCCAGTACTTC